These 26 T cell receptor beta chains came from one sample sequenced in a study of T-cell reconstitution after alpha-beta-depleted transplantation in children. The library targeted TCRbeta and was prepared with unique molecular identifiers. TCRdb re-derived calls from the PCR reads in MiXCR, one entry per CDR3 protein. The sample shows hundreds of thousands of distinct CDR3 sequences, about 12% of them seen only once. The sample in question was PBMCs, obtained before TCRalphabeta/CD19-depleted stem cell transplant. Receptor source: a girl aged 2-10 years with congenital amegakaryocytic thrombocytopenia, due to receive a stem cell transplant.

This clonotype was found many times. J is TRBJ2-7 and V is TRBV7-2; weak D call: TRBD2 (6 bases). Trimming removed 8 bases from V and 6 bases from J, with 20 bases in between. Germline CDR1 reads SGHTA; CDR2 reads FQGNSA. The CDR3 totals 14 residues. The CDR3 is CASSRLWDSPEQYF. In DNA form, the CDR3 reads TGTGCCAGCTCGCGACTCTGGGACTCGCCCGAGCAGTACTTC.

This clonotype has only a few counts. At one end, the junction sequence differs from germline, possibly due to a read error. The V and J genes are TRBV7-9 and TRBJ2-1; 11 bases fit TRBD2. The length of the CDR3 is 17 residues. In germline, CDR1 is SEHNR, CDR2 FQNEAQ (reference sequence). The CDR3 loop is CASNLLTGTSGSSKQFF. The CDR3 bases are TGTGCCAGCAACTTACTGACCGGGACTAGCGGATCTTCGAAGCAGTTCTTC.

This clonotype was seen only a few times. The gene calls are TRBV11-2 and TRBJ2-1; 12 positions agree with TRBD2. Trimming at V came to 6 bases and at J to 3 bases, leaving 9 bases not matched to a gene. There are 17 residues in the CDR3. Germline assignment: CDR1 SGHAT and CDR2 FQNNGV. CDR3 in DNA: TGTGCCAGCAGGGGACTAGCGGGCTCCAGGGGCTACAATGAGCAGTTCTTC. It specifies CASRGLAGSRGYNEQFF.

The CDR3 DNA is TGTGCCAGTAGTATAGGCCTAGCGGGAGACGGGGAGCAGTTCTTC. Translated: CASSIGLAGDGEQFF. The chain employs TRBV19 and TRBJ2-1, with 10 positions matching TRBD2. Germline V gene data show CDR1 as LNHDA and CDR2 as SQIVND (reference sequence). The CDR3 is 15 residues long. V gave up 1 base and J gave up 10 bases; unmatched junction bases: 7.

In nucleotides, the CDR3 is TGCAGTGCCACGACAGGGGTCGAGCAGTACTTC. Its protein is CSATTGVEQYF. The chain has TRBV20-1 and TRBJ2-7; 8 positions agree with TRBD1. Trimming at V came to 6 bases and at J to 6 bases, leaving 4 bases not matched to a gene. This CDR3 is built from 11 residues. The germline V gene encodes CDR1 DFQATT and CDR2 SNEGSKA (reference sequence).

This clonotype turned up a few times. The CDR3 DNA sequence: TGCGCCAGCAGCCAAGACCCGGACAGGGAAGTAGCATTTCCCAATCAGCCCCAGCATTTT. This translates into CASSQDPDREVAFPNQPQHF. The chain recombines TRBV4-1 with TRBJ1-5; TRBD1 aligns across 8 bases. The CDR3 runs to 20 residues. Per germline, CDR1 MGHRA and CDR2 YSYEKL. The J segment lost 3 bases and the V segment lost 0 bases, leaving 16 bases of the junction unmatched.

This clonotype was counted at least ten times. The chain uses TRBV5-1 and TRBJ2-1; 10 positions match TRBD2. V was clipped by 6 bases and J by 7 bases; unmatched bases: 7. The CDR3 is made up of 14 amino acids. Germline values: CDR1 SGHRS, CDR2 YFSETQ. The CDR3 is CASTIAGGFNEQFF. Written as DNA, the CDR3 is TGCGCCAGCACCATAGCGGGAGGCTTTAATGAGCAGTTCTTC.

This clonotype occurred many times. The junction departs from germline at one end; a sequencing error may be responsible. The genes are TRBV4-1 and TRBJ1-1, with a possible D match to TRBD1 (6 bases). The CDR3 is 13 residues long. Germline loops: CDR1 MGHRA, CDR2 YSYEKL. CDR3 loop: CASSQGMNTEAFF. The CDR3 DNA is TGTGCCAGCAGTCAGGGGATGAACACTGAAGCTTTCTTT.

This clonotype appeared a few times. This CDR3 is CASSLGGTRGPREQFF. CDR3 bases: TGTGCCAGCAGCTTAGGTGGGACTAGGGGCCCCCGGGAGCAGTTCTTC. The chain joins TRBV11-2 to TRBJ2-1; TRBD2 matches 8 bases. The CDR3 consists of 16 residues. Per the germline V gene, CDR1 is SGHAT and CDR2 is FQNNGV. The ends lost 1 base at V and 10 bases at J; junction bases unmatched: 12.

This clonotype was counted between two and nine times. This chain uses TRBV7-8 with TRBJ1-2; 7 bases line up with TRBD1. The trim removed 2 bases at V and 7 bases at J, leaving 13 bases unmatched. CDR3 length: 16 residues. CDR1 is SGHVS and CDR2 is FQNEAQ in the germline V gene. DNA for the CDR3: TGTGCCAGCAGCTTAACCGGACGACAGGGATTCGGTGGCTACACCTTC. Translation: CASSLTGRQGFGGYTF. Supplemented by reference TRBV7-8 and TRBJ1-2, the full variable domain reads GAGVSQSPRYKVAKRGQDVALRCDPISGHVSLFWYQQALGQGPEFLTYFQNEAQLDKSGLPSDRFFAERPEGSVSTLKIQRTQQEDSAVYLCASSLTGRQGFGGYTFGSGTRLTVV.

The CDR3 is CASGSTGGLYEQYF. For the CDR3, the DNA is TGTGCCAGCGGGTCTACAGGGGGCCTCTACGAGCAGTACTTC. V and J are TRBV11-2 and TRBJ2-7, with 9 nucleotides matching TRBD1. This CDR3 comprises 14 residues. Per the germline V gene, CDR1 is SGHAT and CDR2 is FQNNGV. V lost 8 bases and J lost 3; bases outside the gene matches: 8. The entire variable domain, with the rest obtained from reference TRBV11-2 and TRBJ2-7, is as follows: EAGVAQSPRYKIIEKRQSVAFWCNPISGHATLYWYQQILGQGPKLLIQFQNNGVVDDSQLPKDRFSAERLKGVDSTLKIQPAKLEDSAVYLCASGSTGGLYEQYFGPGTRLTVT.

This clonotype was recorded at least ten times. This rearrangement joins TRBV20-1 to TRBJ2-7; perhaps TRBD1 as D (6 bases). The CDR3 has 13 residues. CDR1 is DFQATT, CDR2 SNEGSKA, per germline (reference sequence). Trimming shortened V by 2 bases and J by 1 base, and 9 bases separated the two germline ends. This chain's CDR3 is CSARTGLSYEQYF. In DNA form, the CDR3 reads TGCAGTGCTAGAACAGGGCTATCCTACGAGCAGTACTTC.

This clonotype was counted between two and nine times. The genes are TRBV5-1 and TRBJ2-1, with TRBD1 matching 8 bases. V shed 9 bases, J shed 5 bases, and the junction held 10 bases outside the gene matches. The germline V gene encodes CDR1 SGHRS and CDR2 YFSETQ. The CDR3 totals 14 residues. The CDR3 region is CATALSGQDNEQFF. The CDR3 region has the DNA TGCGCCACCGCACTTTCGGGACAGGACAATGAGCAGTTCTTC.

This clonotype showed up many times. CDR3 DNA sequence: TGCGCCAGCAGCTCTGGTTCGGGATGGGAGCAGTACTTC. Its protein product is CASSSGSGWEQYF. The rearrangement links TRBV5-1 to TRBJ2-7, with D tentatively TRBD2 (5 bases). In germline, CDR1 is SGHRS, CDR2 YFSETQ. The CDR3 extends over 13 amino acids. The V gene lost 3 bases and the J gene lost 7 bases, with 14 bases spanning the gap.

This clonotype was detected only a few times. The chain joins TRBV29-1 to TRBJ2-5; 9 positions match TRBD2. Germline V gene lookup returns CDR1 SQVTM and CDR2 ANQGSEA. The CDR3 length is 14 residues. Trimming cost V 1 base and J 5 bases; bases outside gene matches: 5. CDR3 in amino acids: CSVEGGRARETQYF. The DNA of the CDR3 is TGCAGCGTTGAAGGCGGGAGGGCCCGGGAGACCCAGTACTTC. The full variable domain, completed using reference TRBV29-1 and TRBJ2-5, is SAVISQKPSRDICQRGTSLTIQCQVDSQVTMMFWYRQQPGQSLTLIATANQGSEATYESGFVIDKFPISRPNLTFSTLTVSNMSPEDSSIYLCSVEGGRARETQYFGPGTRLLVL.

The chain couples TRBV28 to TRBJ2-1; 7 bases align to TRBD1. This CDR3 is 13 amino acids long. Unmatched junction bases numbered 10, after V lost 7 bases and J lost 10 bases. Per germline, CDR1 MDHEN and CDR2 SYDVKM. CDR3 residues: CASTPGQSKEQFF. The CDR3 nucleotides are TGTGCCAGCACCCCGGGACAGTCCAAGGAGCAGTTCTTC.

The chain employs TRBV28 and TRBJ2-1; 14 nucleotides align to TRBD2. The CDR3 contains 15 residues. J gave up 12 bases and V 6 bases, and 10 bases lay outside the gene matches. The V gene's germline CDR1 is MDHEN and CDR2 SYDVKM. The CDR3 region is CASRASGTSGRGQFF. The CDR3 DNA is TGTGCCAGCAGAGCCTCCGGGACTAGCGGGAGAGGGCAGTTCTTC.

This clonotype was recorded many times. Here the CDR3 DNA reads TGCAGTGCCTTGTTGTCCCTGGACAATGAGCAGTTCTTC. Protein product: CSALLSLDNEQFF. This chain joins TRBV20-1 and TRBJ2-1, with unresolved D. Germline CDR1 DFQATT, CDR2 SNEGSKA (reference sequence). The CDR3 runs to 13 residues. V was shortened by 6 bases and J by 5 bases, with 14 bases between the two germline ends.

This clonotype came up a few times. The chain couples TRBV4-1 to TRBJ2-1, with TRBD2 matching over 7 bases. Trimming removed 2 bases from V and 7 bases from J; junction bases left unmatched: 5. Germline V CDR1 and CDR2: MGHRA, YSYEKL. The CDR3 runs to 14 residues. CDR3 sequence: CASSQRARGNEQFF. The CDR3 DNA is TGCGCCAGCAGCCAAAGGGCGCGGGGGAATGAGCAGTTCTTC.

This sequence joins TRBV7-8 and TRBJ2-5, with a possible D match to TRBD2 (6 bases). The ends were cut back, 2 bases at V and 2 bases at J, with 15 bases in the middle. Germline V gene data show CDR1 as SGHVS and CDR2 as FQNEAQ. The CDR3 loop spans 16 amino acids. This CDR3 reads CASSLNVAEDQETQYF. For the CDR3, the DNA is TGTGCCAGCAGCTTAAATGTAGCGGAGGATCAAGAGACCCAGTACTTC.

This clonotype came up many times. V usage is TRBV20-1 and J usage is TRBJ2-7; 8 bases fit TRBD2. CDR3 length: 14 amino acids. Germline CDR1 DFQATT, CDR2 SNEGSKA (reference sequence). Trimming cost V 3 bases and J 1 base; bases outside gene matches: 5. CDR3 loop: CSARGLGGSYEQYF. In DNA, the CDR3 is TGCAGTGCTAGGGGACTAGGTGGGTCCTACGAGCAGTACTTC.

This clonotype was observed at least ten times. The V gene is TRBV5-1, the J gene TRBJ2-7; 7 positions agree with TRBD1. Germline CDR1 is SGHRS and CDR2 is YFSETQ. The CDR3 spans 17 residues. V trimming: 4 bases; J trimming: 0 bases; junction bases outside the gene matches: 13. The CDR3 region is CASSNDRAESSSYEQYF. CDR3 nucleotide sequence: TGCGCCAGCAGCAACGACAGGGCCGAGTCCAGCTCCTACGAGCAGTACTTC.

This clonotype appeared many times. The chain combines TRBV10-1 with TRBJ2-1; 10 nucleotides align to TRBD2. Per the germline V gene, CDR1 is WNHNN and CDR2 is SYGVQD (reference sequence). Trimming removed 6 bases from V and 8 bases from J; junction bases left unmatched: 10. The CDR3 loop spans 15 amino acids. The CDR3 nucleotides are TGCGCCAGCAGCACTAGCGGGATACTTGGAGATGAGCAGTTCTTC. Its translation is CASSTSGILGDEQFF.

This sequence joins TRBV5-1 and TRBJ2-7; no firm D call. The V end lost 2 bases, the J end lost 3 bases, and 12 bases lay between the germline ends. This CDR3 contains 14 residues. Germline CDR1 is SGHRS and CDR2 is YFSETQ. The CDR3 nucleotides read TGCGCCAGCAGCTTAGGAAGTGGGCTCTACGAGCAGTACTTC. Translating it yields CASSLGSGLYEQYF.

At least ten counts were recorded for this clonotype. The chain links TRBV20-1 to TRBJ2-7, with D possibly TRBD1 on 6 matching bases. The length of the CDR3 is 13 residues. The germline V and J ends were trimmed by 4 bases and 3 bases, with 13 bases remaining between them. The germline CDR1 and CDR2 sequences are DFQATT and SNEGSKA (reference sequence). DNA of the CDR3: TGCAGTGCTAATCCAACAGGGCGCTACGAGCAGTACTTC. Its protein product is CSANPTGRYEQYF.

This clonotype occurred many times. The gene calls are TRBV5-1 and TRBJ2-7; D perhaps matches TRBD2 (5 bases). This CDR3 has 12 amino acids. The ends were cut back, 4 bases at V and 3 bases at J, with 8 bases in the middle. Germline CDR1 SGHRS, CDR2 YFSETQ. CDR3 in DNA: TGCGCCAGCAGCATAGGGAGCTACGAGCAGTACTTC. It is translated as CASSIGSYEQYF.